This record covers a single T cell receptor (beta chain). Per the original data handling: Reference gene primer amplification gave nucleated cell count estimates. Sequencing was performed with immunoSEQ multiplex PCR; in TCRdb, only in-frame clones are kept and a portion is missing. The V and J calls and clone size come from that table; D and trimming were worked out from the DNA. The table includes roughly 250,000 clones, 85% to 90% detected once. The data stem from a study of blood T cell repertoires in COVID-19. In the study overall: Acute and convalescent COVID-19 samples came from the United States, Italy and Spain. T cells, B-cell-depleted T cells, or PBMCs supplied cDNA or gDNA.

V lost 6 bases and J lost 2, with 14 bases in between. The germline V gene has CDR1 MNHEY and CDR2 SVGAGI. CDR3 length equals 14 residues. The V and J genes are TRBV6-5 and TRBJ2-7; D call uncertain. The sample comprised peripheral blood. This receptor was taken from a woman aged 40 to 55 with acute or convalescent COVID-19. The CDR3 bases are TGTGCCAGCAGCCCCCGATATCCGGCCTACGAGCAGTACGTC. This translates into CASSPRYPAYEQYV.